Detailed here is one T cell receptor (beta chain). Its target is not known. The sample originates from a study of T cell responses to AZD1222 COVID-19 vaccine. Turning to the study itself: Second-dose intervals of approximately 4 or approximately 12 weeks were pooled.

This CDR3 is built from 14 residues. In germline, CDR1 is KGHDR, CDR2 SFDVKD. V shed 5 bases and J shed 2 bases, with 11 bases lying between them. Study-wide results and caveats: Spike was spanned by vaccine-associated CD4 TCRs, with dominance at 160-218 and 743-854. Among spike-specific TCRs, nearly half reportedly target unmutated variant regions. Baseline seropositives among AZD1222 recipients totaled only 5 or 6.

Some clones are missing from TCRdb's copy, which holds only in-frame ones; the method was immunoSEQ multiplex PCR. The repertoire has some 80,000 clones, approximately 87% of them found once; the top ten carry 7%. The chain is built from TRBV24-1 and TRBJ2-5; D is uncertain. Sample: peripheral blood, taken on day 0 of AZD1222 vaccination. This clonotype was sampled from an adult in good health. The CDR3 coding sequence is TGTGCCACCAGTGGGGCCCCGCTTCAAGAGACCCAGTACTTC. Encoded protein: CATSGAPLQETQYF.